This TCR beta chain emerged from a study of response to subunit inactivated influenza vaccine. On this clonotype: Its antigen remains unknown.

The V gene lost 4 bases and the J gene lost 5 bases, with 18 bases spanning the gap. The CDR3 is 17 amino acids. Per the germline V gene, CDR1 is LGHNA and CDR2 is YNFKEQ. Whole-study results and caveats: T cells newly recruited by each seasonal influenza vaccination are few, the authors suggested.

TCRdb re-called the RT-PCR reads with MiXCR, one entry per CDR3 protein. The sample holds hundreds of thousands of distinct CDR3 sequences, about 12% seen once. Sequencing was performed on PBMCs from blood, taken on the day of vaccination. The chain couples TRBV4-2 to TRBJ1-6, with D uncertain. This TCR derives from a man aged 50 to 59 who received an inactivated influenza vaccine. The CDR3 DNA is TGTGCCAGCAGCCGCTCGACCCAGAGGGCAAATAATTCACCCCTCCACTTT. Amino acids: CASSRSTQRANNSPLHF.